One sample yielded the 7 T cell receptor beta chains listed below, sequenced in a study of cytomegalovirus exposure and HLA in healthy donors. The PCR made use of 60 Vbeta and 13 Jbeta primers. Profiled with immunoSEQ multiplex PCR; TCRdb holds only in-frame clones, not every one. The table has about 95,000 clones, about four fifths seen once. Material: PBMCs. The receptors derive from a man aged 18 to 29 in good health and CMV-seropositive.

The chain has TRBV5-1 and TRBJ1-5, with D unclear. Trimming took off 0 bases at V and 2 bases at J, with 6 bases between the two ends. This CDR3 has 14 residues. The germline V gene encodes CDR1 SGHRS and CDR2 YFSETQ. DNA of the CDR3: TGCGCCAGCAGCTTGGGCAGCGGCAATCAGCCCCAGCATTTT. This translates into CASSLGSGNQPQHF.

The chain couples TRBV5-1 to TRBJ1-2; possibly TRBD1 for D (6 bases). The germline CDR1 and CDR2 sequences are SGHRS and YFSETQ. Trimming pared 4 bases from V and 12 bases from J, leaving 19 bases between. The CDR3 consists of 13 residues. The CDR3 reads CASSETTTGLNTF. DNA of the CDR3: TGCGCCAGCAGCGAAACCACGACAGGTTTAAACACCTTC.

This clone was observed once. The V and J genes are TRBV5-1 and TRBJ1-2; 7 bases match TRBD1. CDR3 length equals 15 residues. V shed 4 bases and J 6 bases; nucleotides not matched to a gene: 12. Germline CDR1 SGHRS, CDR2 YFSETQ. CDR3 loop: CASSPLTRQGNGYTF. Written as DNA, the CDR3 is TGCGCCAGCAGCCCCCTTACCCGACAGGGTAATGGCTACACCTTC. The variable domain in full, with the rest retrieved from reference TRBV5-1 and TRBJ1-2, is KAGVTQTPRYLIKTRGQQVTLSCSPISGHRSVSWYQQTPGQGLQFLFEYFSETQRNKGNFPGRFSGRQFSNSRSEMNVSTLELGDSALYLCASSPLTRQGNGYTFGSGTRLTVV.

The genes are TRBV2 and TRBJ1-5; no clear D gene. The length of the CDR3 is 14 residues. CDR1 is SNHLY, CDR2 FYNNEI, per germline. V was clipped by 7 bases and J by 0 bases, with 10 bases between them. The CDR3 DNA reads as TGTGCCAGCATGCCAAGAGATAGCAATCAGCCCCAGCATTTT. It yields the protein CASMPRDSNQPQHF.

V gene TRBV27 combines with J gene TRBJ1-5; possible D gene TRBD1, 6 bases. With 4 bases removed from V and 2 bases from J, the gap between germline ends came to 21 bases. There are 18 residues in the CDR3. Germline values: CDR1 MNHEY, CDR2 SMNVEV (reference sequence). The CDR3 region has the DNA TGTGCCAGCAGTTCGAACCCCGGGGGGCCTCGCGGCAATCAGCCCCAGCATTTT. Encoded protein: CASSSNPGGPRGNQPQHF.

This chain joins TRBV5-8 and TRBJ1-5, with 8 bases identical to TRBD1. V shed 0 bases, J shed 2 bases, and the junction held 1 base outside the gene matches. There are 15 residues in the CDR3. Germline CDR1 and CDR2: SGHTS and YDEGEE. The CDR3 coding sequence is TGTGCCAGCAGCTTGGGGACAGGGCGCAATCAGCCCCAGCATTTT. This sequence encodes CASSLGTGRNQPQHF.

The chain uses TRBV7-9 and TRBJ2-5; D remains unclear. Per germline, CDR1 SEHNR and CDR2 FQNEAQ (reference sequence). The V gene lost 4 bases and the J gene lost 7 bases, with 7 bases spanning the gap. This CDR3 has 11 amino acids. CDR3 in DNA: TGTGCCAGCAGCTCATCCCCGACCCAGTACTTC. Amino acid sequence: CASSSSPTQYF.